The entry below describes one T cell receptor (beta chain). The antigen is undetermined. The data belong to a study of cytotoxic CD8 clonotypes in ibrutinib-treated CLL. Across the study: The patients, some eleven relapsed/refractory and approximately 16 treatment-naive, included approximately 17 who were IGHV unmutated.

Target depth was 1 in 200,000 to 1 in 1 million T cells, about 10x per clonotype. TCRdb's table, derived via immunoSEQ multiplex PCR, lists solely in-frame clones and lacks some. The repertoire consists of around 310,000 clones, with about 80% occurring once and the leading ten covering about 6.3%. Whole-study results and caveats: Clonality correlated strongly with circulating CD8+ T cells and exceeded age-matched healthy donors at baseline. The clonality rise at ibrutinib response reflected private clonotype expansion.

Specimen: PBMCs, collected before ibrutinib treatment. This sequence was found in a human donor with chronic lymphocytic leukemia.

The CDR3 loop is CASRLGQANTEAFF. As DNA, the CDR3 is TGTGCCAGCAGGCTGGGACAGGCTAACACTGAAGCTTTCTTT. The chain recombines TRBV2 with TRBJ1-1, with 8 bases aligning to TRBD1. Germline assignment: CDR1 SNHLY and CDR2 FYNNEI. Trimming at V came to 6 bases and at J to 2 bases, leaving 5 bases not matched to a gene. The CDR3 loop spans 14 amino acids.